This TCR beta chain was recovered during a study of metastatic and nonmetastatic thyroid tumors (dated by TCRdb to the early 2020s). In terms of the full investigation: For patients with malignant and with benign thyroid disease, the researchers compared repertoires between peripheral blood samples and tumor or nodule tissue samples. Points the paper makes about the study in general: TCR beta diversity was reported as significantly higher in malignant tumors than in benign nodules, in both blood and tumor samples.

The trim is 7 bases for V and 3 bases for J, with a gap of 18 bases between the germline ends. The cysteine opens and the phenylalanine closes a CDR3 of 15 amino acids. Just the 45-base CDR3 DNA is kept, in frame starting at base 1. No patient had received any treatment before thyroid surgery. The study retrospectively analysed patient clinical samples collected from the early 2010s to the late 2010s using T-cell receptor beta sequencing. The receptor library was made with PCR. The instrument was an Illumina HiSeq 4000. High-throughput sequencing was used to profile the TCR beta-chain CDR3 region of each patient. As for the authors' bioinformatics: Drawing on CDR3 differences between clinicopathological groups, the researchers built a classifier meant to tell apart patients with distant-metastatic papillary thyroid cancer. To measure repertoire diversity the researchers used the Shannon index, while the Morisita-Horn index served to gauge how similar the tumor and blood repertoires were. TCRdb cleaned the public reads at Q25 with fastp, built clones with MiXCR and kept in-frame beta chains. The V and J calls reflect TCRdb's pipeline rather than the authors' work. The sample has some 16,000 clones on record, roughly a quarter of them singletons. The ten largest clones take up under 8.5% of the sample.

In this sample, this clone turned up a few times. Its antigen is unknown. Within one base of it there is no much larger clone, and no base qualities were kept. The sequence links TRBV12-3 or TRBV12-4 to TRBJ1-1, with TRBD1 tentatively as D gene (5 bases match). This sequence was found in a female donor with papillary thyroid cancer or a benign thyroid nodule (not recorded which). Some clones in this sample may be carry-over from other donors' samples. Sequencing input: tumor tissue. In nucleotide form, the sequence is TGTGCCAGCACTCTAGGAGGTCTGGGGGACACTGAAGCTTTCTTT. Its product reads: CASTLGGLGDTEAFF.